The 21 T cell receptor beta chains given below trace back to one sample, sequenced in a study of cytomegalovirus exposure and HLA in healthy donors (dated by TCRdb to about 2017). Libraries were constructed by the immunoSEQ multiplex PCR assay. The multiplex PCR relied on a mix of 60 forward primers for TCR Vbeta segments and 13 reverse primers for TCR Jbeta segments. TCRdb took this table from immuneACCESS and kept in-frame rearrangements with V and J called. Such tables lack part of the clones; where checked against another copy, unresolved V genes explain under half of the gap, and the rest is unexplained. The sample profile shows around 200,000 clones; 79% of them were found once. About 2.2% of the sample rests with the top ten. Sequencing input: PBMCs. These receptor sequences come from a woman in her fifties or sixties in good health and CMV-seronegative.

The chain recombines TRBV9 with TRBJ2-7; possibly TRBD1 for D (5 bases). Germline V lookup: CDR1 SGDLS, CDR2 YYNGEE. The length of the CDR3 is 15 residues. The V gene lost 0 bases and the J gene lost 4 bases, with 14 bases spanning the gap. CDR3 nucleotides: TGTGCCAGCAGCGTAGAGGGCAGGGCAGAATACGAGCAGTACTTC. Translated, it gives CASSVEGRAEYEQYF. The variable domain in full, with the rest retrieved from reference TRBV9 and TRBJ2-7, is DSGVTQTPKHLITATGQRVTLRCSPRSGDLSVYWYQQSLDQGLQFLIQYYNGEERAKGNILERFSAQQFPDLHSELNLSSLELGDSALYFCASSVEGRAEYEQYFGPGTRLTVT.

The chain couples TRBV6-5 to TRBJ2-7; D unresolved. This CDR3 comprises 11 residues. Deletions cut 4 bases from V and 6 bases from J, with 7 bases between. Germline V gives CDR1 MNHEY, CDR2 SVGAGI. This CDR3 reads CASSWRGEQYF. The DNA for the CDR3 is TGTGCCAGCAGTTGGCGCGGCGAGCAGTACTTC.

The gene calls are TRBV7-2 and TRBJ2-3; TRBD2 agrees at 12 bases. The CDR3 loop spans 15 amino acids. Per the germline V gene, CDR1 is SGHTA and CDR2 is FQGNSA. V dropped 8 bases and J dropped 4; count of bases not matched to a gene: 7. CDR3 nucleotide sequence: TGTGCCAGCGGACCGACTAGCGGGAGCCCAGATACGCAGTATTTT. Translation: CASGPTSGSPDTQYF.

This clone was found once. V and J are TRBV5-1 and TRBJ2-2, with 7 bases that match TRBD1. CDR1 is SGHRS and CDR2 is YFSETQ in the germline V gene. V shed 1 base, J shed 3 bases, and the junction held 3 bases outside the gene matches. The CDR3 consists of 15 residues. Written as DNA, the CDR3 is TGCGCCAGCAGCTTGCGGGACAGCTACACCGGGGAGCTGTTTTTT. Its protein product is CASSLRDSYTGELFF.

This clone occurred a few times. In the same sample, other DNA sequences code for this CDR3. The chain couples TRBV7-8 to TRBJ1-5; weak D call: TRBD1 (5 bases). Trimming shortened V by 1 base and J by 5 bases, and 6 bases separated the two germline ends. The CDR3 sequence is 13 residues long. Germline V gives CDR1 SGHVS, CDR2 FQNEAQ. CDR3 DNA: TGTGCCAGCAGCTTAGGGGGGGATCAGCCCCAGCATTTT. This gives the protein CASSLGGDQPQHF.

This clone occurred a few times. V gene TRBV21-1 combines with J gene TRBJ2-5; the D call TRBD2 from the table was never checked on the DNA. TRBV21-1 is listed as a pseudogene. The CDR3 length is 14 residues. CDR3 residues: CASSAPRTRETQYF. The CDR3 DNA reads TGTGCCAGCAGCGCCCCCCGGACTCGGGAGACCCAGTACTTC.

This clone is a singleton in its sample. The J gene is TRBJ2-7, the V gene TRBV7-9; TRBD2 agrees at 7 bases. This CDR3 is built from 15 residues. Losses at the gene ends were 5 bases for V and 1 base for J; bases not matched to a gene: 8. Germline loops: CDR1 SEHNR, CDR2 FQNEAQ (reference sequence). The CDR3 protein is CASSRVGGGSYEQYF. The CDR3 region has the DNA TGTGCCAGCAGCCGCGTTGGGGGGGGATCCTACGAGCAGTACTTC.

This chain connects TRBV18 to TRBJ2-7; possible D gene TRBD2, 5 bases. Germline V gives CDR1 KGHSH, CDR2 LQKENI. Trimming removed 6 bases at V and 7 bases at J, with 13 bases between. The CDR3 spans 12 residues. The CDR3 region has the DNA TGTGCCAGCTCTCCGGAGGAGAGGGAGCAGTACTTC. This sequence encodes CASSPEEREQYF.

The chain recombines TRBV11-3 with TRBJ2-1, with 8 bases matching TRBD1. Germline V gene lookup returns CDR1 SGHNT and CDR2 YENEEA. The length of the CDR3 is 12 residues. With 4 bases clipped from V and 9 bases from J, the junction kept 2 bases outside the gene matches. This CDR3 is CASSSGGGEQFF. Here the CDR3 DNA reads TGTGCCAGCAGCTCAGGGGGCGGTGAGCAGTTCTTC.

This clone has only a few counts. The chain combines TRBV19 with TRBJ2-5, with TRBD1 identical over 10 bases. With 7 bases clipped from V and 3 bases from J, the junction kept 8 bases outside the gene matches. The CDR3 contains 15 residues. CDR1 is LNHDA and CDR2 is SQIVND in the germline V gene (reference sequence). The DNA of the CDR3 is TGTGCCAGTAAAGGGACAGGGGTTGGGGAAGAGACCCAGTACTTC. It specifies CASKGTGVGEETQYF.

The chain has TRBV2 and TRBJ2-3; TRBD2 agrees at 9 bases. Trimming removed 5 bases from V and 1 base from J; junction bases left unmatched: 4. This CDR3 is 15 amino acids long. Germline CDR1 is SNHLY and CDR2 is FYNNEI. CDR3 bases: TGTGCCAGCAGTATGCAGCGGGGGGGCACAGATACGCAGTATTTT. Translated, it gives CASSMQRGGTDTQYF.

V usage is TRBV4-3 and J usage is TRBJ1-5; D remains unclear. The CDR3 spans 15 residues. V dropped 0 bases and J dropped 7 bases, with 13 bases sitting between them. Looked up from germline, CDR1 is LGHNA and CDR2 is YSLEER. The CDR3 DNA follows: TGCGCCAGCAGCCAAGAAACCGGCCCGGGGCAGCCCCAGCATTTT. Translated, it gives CASSQETGPGQPQHF.

This rearrangement joins TRBV7-2 to TRBJ2-2, with a possible D match to TRBD2 (5 bases). The CDR3 loop spans 15 amino acids. Germline assignment: CDR1 SGHTA and CDR2 FQGNSA. Deletions cut 5 bases from V and 0 bases from J, with 10 bases between. The CDR3 nucleotides read TGTGCCAGCAGCCCTCGAGGGCCGAACACCGGGGAGCTGTTTTTT. It is translated as CASSPRGPNTGELFF. The full variable domain, in which reference TRBV7-2 and TRBJ2-2 provide the parts outside the CDR3, is GAGVSQSPSNKVTEKGKDVELRCDPISGHTALYWYRQSLGQGLEFLIYFQGNSAPDKSGLPSDRFSAERTGGSVSTLTIQRTQQEDSAVYLCASSPRGPNTGELFFGEGSRLTVL.

V and J are TRBV9 and TRBJ2-7, with a tentative D call TRBD2 (6 bases). Germline V gives CDR1 SGDLS, CDR2 YYNGEE. CDR3 length: 16 residues. Trimming removed 0 bases at V and 7 bases at J, with 20 bases between. This CDR3 reads CASSVALVAASSEQYF. The CDR3 nucleotides read TGTGCCAGCAGCGTAGCTTTAGTAGCGGCCAGTTCAGAGCAGTACTTC.

The CDR3 is CASSPPGTSGGNEQFF. The CDR3 DNA reads TGTGCCAGCAGCCCGCCAGGGACTAGCGGGGGGAATGAGCAGTTCTTC. This rearrangement joins TRBV7-2 to TRBJ2-1; 15 bases match TRBD2. CDR3 length: 16 residues. Per the germline V gene, CDR1 is SGHTA and CDR2 is FQGNSA. The V segment lost 5 bases and the J segment 7 bases; nucleotides outside the gene matches: 6.

This clone was picked up one time. V is TRBV9 and J is TRBJ1-2, with a tentative D call TRBD1 (5 bases). The V gene lost 5 bases and the J gene lost 8 bases, with 16 bases spanning the gap. This CDR3 contains 13 residues. CDR1 and CDR2 (germline): SGDLS, YYNGEE. The CDR3 is CASRPAQGSGYTF. DNA for the CDR3: TGTGCCAGCAGACCAGCGCAGGGTTCGGGCTACACCTTC.

J is TRBJ2-5 and V is TRBV28, with a weak D call TRBD2 (5 bases). The CDR3 has 12 residues. In germline, CDR1 is MDHEN, CDR2 SYDVKM. The V end was cut by 5 bases, the J end by 5 bases, with 9 bases between. In DNA form, the CDR3 reads TGTGCCAGCAGTACCCCGGGGGAGACCCAGTACTTC. Translated: CASSTPGETQYF.

The chain uses TRBV19 and TRBJ2-7; 9 nucleotides agree with TRBD1. This CDR3 contains 13 residues. In germline, CDR1 is LNHDA, CDR2 SQIVND (reference sequence). The trim removed 4 bases at V and 5 bases at J, leaving 3 bases unmatched. In nucleotides, the CDR3 is TGTGCCAGTAGTAGGACAGGGGTTAACGAGCAGTACTTC. Translated, it gives CASSRTGVNEQYF.

CDR3 coding DNA: TGTGCCTGGAGTGTACGGCCAGGGTTTATACCCCTCCACTTT. This codes for CAWSVRPGFIPLHF. V gene TRBV30 combines with J gene TRBJ1-6; D perhaps matches TRBD1 (5 bases). V lost 0 bases to trimming and J lost 12 bases, with 15 bases between them. The length of the CDR3 is 14 residues. Germline V gene sequence: CDR1 GTSNPN, CDR2 SVGIG (reference sequence). Filled out from reference TRBV30 and TRBJ1-6, the complete variable domain reads SQTIHQWPATLVQPVGSPLSLECTVEGTSNPNLYWYRQAAGRGLQLLFYSVGIGQISSEVPQNLSASRPQDRQFILSSKKLLLSDSGFYLCAWSVRPGFIPLHFGNGTRLTVT.

The rearrangement uses TRBV6-1 and TRBJ2-7; D perhaps matches TRBD2 (5 bases). Germline loops: CDR1 MNHNS, CDR2 SASEGT. CDR3 length equals 11 residues. Between the trimmed V and J ends, which lost 7 bases and 4 bases, there was a span of 8 bases. The CDR3 region has the DNA TGTGCCAGCACAGAGCGGTACGAGCAGTACTTC. It encodes CASTERYEQYF.

In the case of this clone: One end of the junction is discordant with germline, which a read error may explain. The chain combines TRBV6-5 with TRBJ1-5; 12 nucleotides align to TRBD1. This CDR3 region has 13 residues. Germline CDR1 reads MNHEY; CDR2 reads SVGAGI. The CDR3 coding sequence is TGTGCCAGCAGTGAGGGGACAGGGGGCTCCGGAGGGTTT. It specifies CASSEGTGGSGGF.